These T cell receptor beta chains were read from a single sample in a study of shared clonotypes between healthy human individuals. Sequenced by immunoSEQ multiplex PCR; TCRdb stores in-frame clones only, minus some. The profile shows more than 2 million clones, over 85% of them singletons. Sequencing was done on a sample of naive CD4+ T cells sorted from blood. The receptors stem from a man between 18 and 29 years old in good health. Both conserved end residues are part of each CDR3. D genes are given only for firm matches. Not every row has a clone size; where given, it reads once, few, many or a size class.

d_call,v_call,j_call,clone_size,cdr3_nt,cdr3_aa
TRBD2,TRBV5-1,TRBJ2-7,.,TGCGCCAGCAGCCTGGCTAGCGGGGCCGCCTACGAGCAGTACTTC,CASSLASGAAYEQYF
TRBD1,TRBV6-5,TRBJ2-7,.,TGTGCCAGCAGTTACGGGGGACAGTACGAGCAGTACTTC,CASSYGGQYEQYF
.,TRBV11-2,TRBJ2-3,.,TGTGCCAGCACCCCGTCGGCAAGGAGCACAGATACGCAGTATTTT,CASTPSARSTDTQYF
.,TRBV10-1,TRBJ2-3,.,TGCGCCAGCAGCGACGGTGTGCGTCGGTCAGATACGCAGTATTTT,CASSDGVRRSDTQYF
.,TRBV6-6,TRBJ2-1,.,TGTGCCAGCAGTCCTCCCGGGACCCCCGCAATGAGGGGGCAGTTCTTC,CASSPPGTPAMRGQFF
.,TRBV6-5,TRBJ2-7,.,TGTGCCAGCAGTTACTCGGGGTACCGGGACGAGCAGTACTTC,CASSYSGYRDEQYF
TRBD2,TRBV6-1,TRBJ2-7,.,TGTGCCAGCAGTGGGAGTGCCGGGGGACTAGCGGGAGGCGAGCAGTACTTC,CASSGSAGGLAGGEQYF
TRBD1,TRBV27,TRBJ2-7,.,TGTGCCAGCAGTAGACAGGGGCAATCCTACGAGCAGTACTTC,CASSRQGQSYEQYF
.,TRBV5-6,TRBJ2-1,.,TGTGCCAGCAGCTTGGGTGACTATGGGGGTGAGCAGTTCTTC,CASSLGDYGGEQFF
TRBD1,TRBV5-6,TRBJ2-7,.,TGTGCCAGCAGCTTGGAACCGCAGGGGGCGACTTGGGAGCAGTACTTC,CASSLEPQGATWEQYF
.,TRBV14,TRBJ2-7,once,TGTGCCAGCAGCCCGGAATGGGGGGAGCAGTACTTC,CASSPEWGEQYF
.,TRBV6-5,TRBJ1-6,.,TGTGCCAGCAGTTACACGACAGGTGCGAATTCACCCCTCCACTTT,CASSYTTGANSPLHF
.,TRBV6-5,TRBJ2-7,.,TGTGCCAGCAGTTACCGGGAGAGCTCCTACGAGCAGTACTTC,CASSYRESSYEQYF
.,TRBV2,TRBJ1-5,once,TGTGCCAGCACAGGGTTAGAACAGCCCCAGCATTTT,CASTGLEQPQHF
.,TRBV5-1,TRBJ2-2,.,TGCGCCAGCAGCGTTAGTATCTGGACCGGGGAGCTGTTTTTT,CASSVSIWTGELFF
.,TRBV28,TRBJ1-6,.,TGTGCCAGCAGACCACCTTGGGGGGATAATTCACCCCTCCACTTT,CASRPPWGDNSPLHF
.,TRBV2,TRBJ1-1,.,TGTGCCAGCAGTGAAGGGTCTTACACTGAAGCTTTCTTT,CASSEGSYTEAFF
.,TRBV6-6,TRBJ2-2,.,TGTGCCAGCAGTGCCAGGATGAACACCGGGGAGCTGTTTTTT,CASSARMNTGELFF
.,TRBV5-1,TRBJ1-5,once,TGCGCCAGCAGCTTGGAAGGGCAGTTCAATCAGCCCCAGCATTTT,CASSLEGQFNQPQHF
.,TRBV6-5,TRBJ2-5,.,TGTGCCAGCAGTTACTCGACGATAATGGAGACCCAGTACTTC,CASSYSTIMETQYF
.,TRBV4-2,TRBJ2-2,.,TGTGCCAGCAGCCAAGGGGGGCTGAACACCGGGGAGCTGTTTTTT,CASSQGGLNTGELFF
.,TRBV4-1,TRBJ1-1,.,TGCGCCAGCAGCCTCAAGGATGGGACTGAAGCTTTCTTT,CASSLKDGTEAFF
.,TRBV10-3,TRBJ2-2,.,TGTGCCATCAGACCACATAGTACGACCGGGGAGCTGTTTTTT,CAIRPHSTTGELFF
.,TRBV5-6,TRBJ1-1,.,TGTGCCAGCAGCTCGACACGGGCCAGAGCTTTCTTT,CASSSTRARAFF
.,TRBV10-3,TRBJ2-3,once,TGTGCCATCAGGGACAGAAGCACAGATACGCAGTATTTT,CAIRDRSTDTQYF
.,TRBV6-5,TRBJ2-1,.,TGTGCCAGCAGTTCGCTCAGCTCCTACAATGAGCAGTTCTTC,CASSSLSSYNEQFF
.,TRBV7-2,TRBJ2-2,.,TGTGCCAGCAGACCTATACACCCCGGGGAGCTGTTTTTT,CASRPIHPGELFF
TRBD2,TRBV7-9,TRBJ2-7,.,TGTGCCAGCAGCCGGCTAGCGGGGGCAGGCTACGAGCAGTACTTC,CASSRLAGAGYEQYF
.,TRBV14,TRBJ2-3,.,TGTGCCAGCAGCCAAGAGAGTTGGGGTTCGCAGTATTTT,CASSQESWGSQYF
.,TRBV4-1,TRBJ2-3,.,TGCGCCAGCAGCCAAAATCCGGGGGAGGATACGCAGTATTTT,CASSQNPGEDTQYF
.,TRBV5-1,TRBJ2-7,.,TGCGCCAGCAGCTTAGCCATGGCTGACGAGCAGTACTTC,CASSLAMADEQYF
.,TRBV2,TRBJ2-5,once,TGTGCCAGCAGTGAAGTGGGGCACCCTCAAGAGACCCAGTACTTC,CASSEVGHPQETQYF
TRBD2,TRBV29-1,TRBJ2-1,.,TGCAGCGTTGATTCGAGCGGGGGGTACAATGAGCAGTTCTTC,CSVDSSGGYNEQFF
TRBD2,TRBV28,TRBJ2-3,.,TGTGCCAGCGCGGGGGGGCTAGCGGGTTCAGATACGCAGTATTTT,CASAGGLAGSDTQYF
.,TRBV5-1,TRBJ1-1,.,TGCGCCAGCAGCTTGGATGGGGCAGGCACTGAAGCTTTCTTT,CASSLDGAGTEAFF
.,TRBV6-1,TRBJ2-1,.,TGTGCCAGCAGTCCGCGACTAGACTACAATGAGCAGTTCTTC,CASSPRLDYNEQFF
.,TRBV9,TRBJ2-1,.,TGTGCCAGCAGCGGCTCTGGGCCGCTGACCTACAATGAGCAGTTCTTC,CASSGSGPLTYNEQFF
.,TRBV5-4,TRBJ2-6,.,TGTGCCAGCAGCCCCGATAGGGGGGCCAACGTCCTGACTTTC,CASSPDRGANVLTF
TRBD2,TRBV6-1,TRBJ2-5,.,TGTGCCAGCAGTGAACTAGCGGGGGGGTTTCCCGAGACCCAGTACTTC,CASSELAGGFPETQYF
.,TRBV6-5,TRBJ1-5,.,TGTGCCAGCAGTTACGAGAGAAGTCAGCCCCAGCATTTT,CASSYERSQPQHF
.,TRBV6-1,TRBJ2-5,once,TGTGCCAGCAGTGAAGTCCCTGATACTTTAGAGACCCAGTACTTC,CASSEVPDTLETQYF
.,TRBV2,TRBJ2-3,.,TGTGCCAGCAGGCTGACAGGACTCTTCGTTACAGATACGCAGTATTTT,CASRLTGLFVTDTQYF
TRBD1,TRBV7-9,TRBJ1-1,.,TGTGCCAGCAGCTCCGGACAGGACGGCACTGAAGCTTTCTTT,CASSSGQDGTEAFF
TRBD1,TRBV7-8,TRBJ2-1,.,TGTGCCAGCAGCGTACAGGGGGCTCACGGAGAGCAGTTCTTC,CASSVQGAHGEQFF
.,TRBV19,TRBJ2-5,.,TGTGCCAGTAGTAACAGACCTAGTGTCCAAGAGACCCAGTACTTC,CASSNRPSVQETQYF
.,TRBV6-5,TRBJ1-2,.,TGTGCCAGCAGTTACCATGGCTATGGCTACACCTTC,CASSYHGYGYTF
TRBD1,TRBV7-4,TRBJ1-3,.,TGTGCCAGCAGCCTAACAGGGGACGGAAACACCATATATTTT,CASSLTGDGNTIYF
TRBD1,TRBV5-6,TRBJ2-7,.,TGTGCCAGCAGCCCCCGGGACAGGCCCCACGAGCAGTACTTC,CASSPRDRPHEQYF
.,TRBV5-1,TRBJ1-1,.,TGCGCCAGCAGCTCGGGACGGCTGAACACTGAAGCTTTCTTT,CASSSGRLNTEAFF
TRBD2,TRBV30,TRBJ2-5,.,TGTGCCTGTTCACTAGCGGGGGGCCGAGAGACCCAGTACTTC,CACSLAGGRETQYF
.,TRBV30,TRBJ1-2,.,TGTGCCTCCCGGACAACTAACTATGGCTACACCTTC,CASRTTNYGYTF
.,TRBV19,TRBJ1-5,.,TGTGCCAGTAGTATTCCCCCAGGGTATCAGCCCCAGCATTTT,CASSIPPGYQPQHF
.,TRBV10-3,TRBJ1-2,.,TGTGCCATCAGTGATGGGGAGCTCTATGGCTACACCTTC,CAISDGELYGYTF
TRBD2,TRBV10-3,TRBJ2-3,.,TGTGCCATCAGTGAACGGCTAGCGGGGGGAGGAGATACGCAGTATTTT,CAISERLAGGGDTQYF
.,TRBV6-5,TRBJ2-4,.,TGTGCCTCCCGTGGCACTGGCAAAAACATTCAGTACTTC,CASRGTGKNIQYF